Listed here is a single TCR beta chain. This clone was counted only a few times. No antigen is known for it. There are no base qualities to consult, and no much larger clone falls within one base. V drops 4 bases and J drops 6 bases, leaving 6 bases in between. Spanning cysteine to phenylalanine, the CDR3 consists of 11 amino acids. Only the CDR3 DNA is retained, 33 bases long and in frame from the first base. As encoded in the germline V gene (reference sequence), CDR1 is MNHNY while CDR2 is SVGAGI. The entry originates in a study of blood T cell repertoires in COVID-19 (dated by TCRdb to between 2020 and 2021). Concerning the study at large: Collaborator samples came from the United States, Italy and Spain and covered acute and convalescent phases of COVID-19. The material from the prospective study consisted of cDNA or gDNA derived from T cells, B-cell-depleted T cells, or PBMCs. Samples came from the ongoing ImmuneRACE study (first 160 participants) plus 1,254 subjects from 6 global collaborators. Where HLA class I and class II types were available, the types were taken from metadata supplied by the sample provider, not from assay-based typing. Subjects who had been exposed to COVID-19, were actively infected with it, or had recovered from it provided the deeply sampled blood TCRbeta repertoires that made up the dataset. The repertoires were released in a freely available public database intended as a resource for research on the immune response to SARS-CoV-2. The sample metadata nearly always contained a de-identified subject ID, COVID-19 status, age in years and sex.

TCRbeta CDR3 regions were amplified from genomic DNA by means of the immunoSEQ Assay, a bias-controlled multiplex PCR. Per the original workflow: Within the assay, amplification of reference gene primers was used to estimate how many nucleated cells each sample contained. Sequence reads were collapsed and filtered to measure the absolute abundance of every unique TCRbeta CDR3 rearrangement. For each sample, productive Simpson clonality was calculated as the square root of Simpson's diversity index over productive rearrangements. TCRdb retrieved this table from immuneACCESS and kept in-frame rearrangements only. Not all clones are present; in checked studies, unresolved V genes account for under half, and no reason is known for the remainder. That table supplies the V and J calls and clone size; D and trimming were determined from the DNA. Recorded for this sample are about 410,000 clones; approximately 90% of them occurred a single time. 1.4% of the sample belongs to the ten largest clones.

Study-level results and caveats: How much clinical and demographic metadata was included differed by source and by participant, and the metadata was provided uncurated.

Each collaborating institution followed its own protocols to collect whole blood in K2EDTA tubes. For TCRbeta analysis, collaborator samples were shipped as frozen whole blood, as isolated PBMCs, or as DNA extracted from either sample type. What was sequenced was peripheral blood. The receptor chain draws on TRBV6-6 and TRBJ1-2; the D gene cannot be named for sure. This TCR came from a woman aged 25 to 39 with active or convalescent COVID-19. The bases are TGTGCCAGCAGTTGGGCAGATGGCTACACCTTC. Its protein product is CASSWADGYTF.